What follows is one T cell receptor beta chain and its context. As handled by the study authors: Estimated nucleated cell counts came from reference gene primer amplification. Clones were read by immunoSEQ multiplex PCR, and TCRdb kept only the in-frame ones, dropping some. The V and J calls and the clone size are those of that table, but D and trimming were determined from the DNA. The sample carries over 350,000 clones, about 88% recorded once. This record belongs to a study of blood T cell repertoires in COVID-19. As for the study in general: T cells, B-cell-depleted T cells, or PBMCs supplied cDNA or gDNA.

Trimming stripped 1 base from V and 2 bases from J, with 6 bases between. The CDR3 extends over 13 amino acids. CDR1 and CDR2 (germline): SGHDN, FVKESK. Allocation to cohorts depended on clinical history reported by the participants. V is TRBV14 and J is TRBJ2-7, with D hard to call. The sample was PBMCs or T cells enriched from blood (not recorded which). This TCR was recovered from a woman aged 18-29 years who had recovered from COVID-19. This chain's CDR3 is CASSQGHTYEQYF. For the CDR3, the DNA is TGTGCCAGCAGCCAAGGACACACCTACGAGCAGTACTTC.